This note documents a single T cell receptor (beta chain) sequence. The antigen remains undetermined. V shed 3 bases and J shed 5 bases, with 6 bases lying between them. The CDR3 sequence is 12 residues long. Looked up from germline, CDR1 is SNHLY and CDR2 is FYNNEI. TCRdb's copy holds only in-frame clones and misses some; the assay was immunoSEQ multiplex PCR. The profile shows 60,000 to 75,000 clones, about 90% of them singletons. The sample is drawn from a study of OX40 agonist ivuxolimab in advanced cancers. Study-wide background: At 65% to 85% male, the cohort had a mean age of 60 years, ranging from about 20 to 80. Prior therapy, whether anti-PD-1, anti-PD-L1 or anti-CTLA-4, was allowed, and approximately 37% had some. Overall study results and limits: Relative to CD4+, CD8+ T cells held more expanded clones on average. Clonal expansion in partial responders at 0.1-3.0 mg/kg ranked among the lowest.

The specimen comprised CD4+ or CD8+ T cells sorted from blood, sampled in a trial of the OX40 agonist ivuxolimab. V gene TRBV2 combines with J gene TRBJ2-3, with D possibly being TRBD1 (5 bases). The source is an adult with an advanced solid tumor such as melanoma, head and neck, liver or kidney cancer. CDR3 sequence (DNA): TGTGCCAGCAGTGACAGGGAAGATACGCAGTATTTT. This gives the protein CASSDREDTQYF.